The next 15 T cell receptor beta chains were all read from a single sample in a study of identical twins. TCRdb independently ran MiXCR on the 5' RACE reads; one entry per CDR3 protein. The table includes hundreds of thousands of distinct CDR3 sequences, roughly 12% detected once. These same records also appear under a second study, on yellow fever vaccine responses in identical twins.

Sequencing was performed on PBMCs. These TCRs come from a woman younger than 35 in good health.

This rearrangement joins TRBV7-9 to TRBJ2-1; no definite D call. Germline values: CDR1 SEHNR, CDR2 FQNEAQ (reference sequence). This CDR3 has 12 amino acids. V gave up 2 bases and J gave up 8 bases, with 7 bases separating them. This chain's CDR3 is CASSLSSYEQFF. In DNA form, the CDR3 reads TGTGCCAGCAGCTTAAGTTCCTATGAGCAGTTCTTC.

V usage is TRBV7-2 and J usage is TRBJ2-7; D remains unclear. The CDR3 consists of 13 residues. Trimming cost V 0 bases and J 9 bases, with 12 bases left between them. Germline V gene sequence: CDR1 SGHTA, CDR2 FQGNSA. CDR3 residues: CASSLASYTAQYF. CDR3 nucleotides: TGTGCCAGCAGCTTAGCGTCCTATACCGCGCAGTACTTC.

This clonotype occurred a few times. The J gene is TRBJ2-1, the V gene TRBV10-3; TRBD2 matches 11 bases. The CDR3 extends over 14 amino acids. J lost 7 bases, V lost 6 bases, and 5 bases had no gene match. CDR1 and CDR2 (germline): ENHRY, SYGVKD. CDR3 nucleotides: TGTGCCATCAGCCCGGGACTAGCGGTGAATGAGCAGTTCTTC. It encodes CAISPGLAVNEQFF.

This clonotype has at least ten counts. The chain recombines TRBV11-2 with TRBJ2-2; the D gene is possibly TRBD1 (7 bases). CDR3 size: 16 residues. V was pared by 5 bases and J by 5 bases, with 18 bases between. CDR1 is SGHAT and CDR2 is FQNNGV in the germline V gene. In nucleotides, the CDR3 is TGTGCCAGCAGCCCTCGGACAGGAGGGCTGACCGGGGAGCTGTTTTTT. Encoded protein: CASSPRTGGLTGELFF.

The chain recombines TRBV10-3 with TRBJ2-7, with D possibly being TRBD1 (5 bases). The V gene lost 2 bases and the J gene lost 1 base, with 15 bases spanning the gap. CDR3 length: 16 amino acids. Germline-derived CDR1 and CDR2 are ENHRY and SYGVKD. The CDR3 DNA follows: TGTGCCATCAGTGAGGGGGCTAAAACCATGTCCTACGAGCAGTACTTC. Translation: CAISEGAKTMSYEQYF.

This clonotype was counted a few times. One base away lies a much larger clone, so this may be a sequencing read error. This chain connects TRBV7-6 to TRBJ2-5, with D unclear. This CDR3 comprises 12 residues. Trimming removed 5 bases from V and 0 bases from J, with 4 bases in between. Germline-derived CDR1 and CDR2 are SGHVS and FNYEAQ. The DNA for the CDR3 is TGTGCCAGCAGCGCCCACCAAGAGACCCAGTACTTC. Its translation is CASSAHQETQYF.

This clonotype was detected only a few times. This chain links TRBV28 with TRBJ1-5; no clear D. The CDR3 is 10 residues long. Trimming took off 3 bases at V and 12 bases at J, with 6 bases between the two ends. Germline V gene sequence: CDR1 MDHEN, CDR2 SYDVKM. The CDR3 nucleotides read TGTGCCAGCAGTTTTCGTTACCAGCATTTT. Its protein is CASSFRYQHF.

The rearrangement joins TRBV11-2 to TRBJ2-7; TRBD1 matches at 8 bases. Germline CDR1 and CDR2: SGHAT and FQNNGV. CDR3 size: 13 residues. With 4 bases clipped from V and 5 bases from J, the junction kept 4 bases outside the gene matches. The CDR3 sequence is CASSYRTGNEQYV. Written as DNA, the CDR3 is TGTGCCAGCAGCTACCGGACAGGGAACGAGCAGTACGTC.

This clonotype occurred a few times. The chain combines TRBV20-1 with TRBJ1-1, with D possibly TRBD1 on 6 matching bases. The CDR3 consists of 13 residues. CDR1 is DFQATT, CDR2 SNEGSKA, per germline (reference sequence). The V end lost 5 bases, the J end lost 2 bases, and 12 bases lay between the germline ends. As DNA, the CDR3 is TGCAGTGCTCAACAGGGAGGAAACACTGAAGCTTTCTTT. It is translated as CSAQQGGNTEAFF.

The V and J genes are TRBV7-9 and TRBJ2-7; 8 bases are a match to TRBD1. The germline CDR1 and CDR2 sequences are SEHNR and FQNEAQ (reference sequence). This CDR3 spans 15 amino acids. Unmatched junction bases numbered 8, after V lost 5 bases and J lost 2 bases. In DNA, the CDR3 is TGTGCCAGCAGCAATTACGGACAGGGCCCCTACGAGCAGTACTTC. This sequence encodes CASSNYGQGPYEQYF.

The chain couples TRBV28 to TRBJ2-7; D might be TRBD1 (6 bases). Per germline, CDR1 MDHEN and CDR2 SYDVKM. CDR3 length: 12 amino acids. V lost 10 bases to trimming and J lost 3 bases, with 13 bases between them. CDR3 loop: CATSRGIYEQYV. CDR3 in DNA: TGTGCCACCTCCAGGGGCATCTACGAGCAGTACGTC.

This clonotype turned up a few times. J is TRBJ2-1 and V is TRBV6-1; weak D call: TRBD1 (6 bases). The CDR3 runs 13 residues. Germline CDR1 MNHNS, CDR2 SASEGT. V was shortened by 7 bases and J by 2 bases, with 9 bases between the two germline ends. The CDR3 sequence is CASKQGPYNEQFF. The DNA for the CDR3 is TGTGCCAGCAAACAGGGACCCTACAATGAGCAGTTCTTC.

The chain has TRBV12-3 or TRBV12-4 and TRBJ2-4; D call uncertain. The CDR3 has 12 residues. V dropped 7 bases and J dropped 4 bases, with 8 bases sitting between them. CDR3 in amino acids: CASKGRKNIQYF. The CDR3 DNA reads as TGTGCCAGCAAAGGGCGAAAAAACATTCAGTACTTC.

The J gene is TRBJ1-4, the V gene TRBV12-3 or TRBV12-4, with 10 positions matching TRBD1. This CDR3 comprises 15 residues. The V gene end was trimmed by 5 bases and the J gene end by 6 bases; junction bases not matched to a gene: 6. The CDR3 nucleotides read TGTGCCAGCAGTCCCTCGACAGGGGGCCATGAAAAACTGTTTTTT. Translating gives CASSPSTGGHEKLFF.

The V gene is TRBV19, the J gene TRBJ2-1, with TRBD2 matching 8 bases. This CDR3 spans 14 amino acids. V lost 3 bases and J lost 5; bases outside the gene matches: 3. Germline lookup yields CDR1 LNHDA and CDR2 SQIVND (reference sequence). This CDR3 is CASSMGAGDNEQFF. The DNA of the CDR3 is TGTGCCAGTAGTATGGGAGCGGGGGACAATGAGCAGTTCTTC.